These 31 T cell receptor beta chains were all obtained from the same sample, sequenced in a study of blood T cell repertoires in COVID-19. The data were produced by immunoSEQ multiplex PCR, yet TCRdb's version contains in-frame clones alone and is incomplete. Altogether tens of thousands of clones are present, approximately 90% being singletons, with the ten largest covering about 15%. Input material: peripheral blood. The receptors here all came from a man in his sixties or seventies with active or convalescent COVID-19.

The chain carries TRBV6-4 and TRBJ2-1; 9 bases fit TRBD2. The V gene end was trimmed by 4 bases and the J gene end by 4 bases; junction bases not matched to a gene: 5. Germline V gives CDR1 MRHNA, CDR2 SNTAGT. The CDR3 extends over 15 amino acids. CDR3 in amino acids: CASSAGTSSYNEQFF. CDR3 DNA sequence: TGTGCCAGCAGTGCCGGGACTAGCTCTTACAATGAGCAGTTCTTC.

In its sample, this clone was seen a few times. The chain combines TRBV28 with TRBJ1-2; TRBD1 might be the D (5 bases). The CDR3 consists of 14 residues. Germline V gives CDR1 MDHEN, CDR2 SYDVKM. The germline V and J ends were trimmed by 4 bases and 2 bases, with 11 bases remaining between them. CDR3 amino acids: CASSSHRGNYGYTF. CDR3 nucleotides: TGTGCCAGCAGTTCCCACCGGGGGAACTATGGCTACACCTTC.

The CDR3 DNA reads TGTGCCTGGAGGGGGACAGGGACCTATTCACCCCTCCACTTT. It specifies CAWRGTGTYSPLHF. The chain has TRBV30 and TRBJ1-6; TRBD1 aligns across 9 bases. The CDR3 has 14 residues. After removal of 3 bases from V and 8 bases from J, the junction contained 5 bases not matched to a gene. From germline, CDR1 is GTSNPN and CDR2 SVGIG (reference sequence).

The genes are TRBV27 and TRBJ1-1; D call uncertain. The ends were cut back, 4 bases at V and 0 bases at J, with 9 bases in the middle. Germline CDR1 MNHEY, CDR2 SMNVEV (reference sequence). The CDR3 runs to 14 residues. CDR3 coding DNA: TGTGCCAGCAGTTGGGAGAGAATGAACACTGAAGCTTTCTTT. Translation: CASSWERMNTEAFF.

In DNA form, the CDR3 reads TGCAGCGTTGATAGCGGGAGGGCCGTCGTCCGTCGAGAGACCCAGTACTTC. This sequence encodes CSVDSGRAVVRRETQYF. The rearrangement links TRBV29-1 to TRBJ2-5, with 11 bases that match TRBD2. The V gene's germline CDR1 is SQVTM and CDR2 ANQGSEA. The length of the CDR3 is 17 residues. Trimming cost V 3 bases and J 4 bases; bases outside gene matches: 13. Full variable domain (remainder filled in from reference TRBV29-1 and TRBJ2-5): SAVISQKPSRDICQRGTSLTIQCQVDSQVTMMFWYRQQPGQSLTLIATANQGSEATYESGFVIDKFPISRPNLTFSTLTVSNMSPEDSSIYLCSVDSGRAVVRRETQYFGPGTRLLVL.

This chain links TRBV7-9 with TRBJ2-7; no reliable D call. V lost 5 bases and J 3 bases, leaving 8 bases between the germline ends. Germline values: CDR1 SEHNR, CDR2 FQNEAQ (reference sequence). This CDR3 has 12 residues. This CDR3 reads CASSLRSYEQYF. The CDR3 DNA reads TGTGCCAGCAGCCTCCGTAGCTACGAGCAGTACTTC.

The V gene is TRBV30, the J gene TRBJ1-1, with D perhaps TRBD1 (5 bases). Per the germline V gene, CDR1 is GTSNPN and CDR2 is SVGIG (reference sequence). Deletions cut 2 bases from V and 10 bases from J, with 17 bases between. The CDR3 is 13 amino acids. In nucleotides, the CDR3 is TGTGCCTGGAGTCCGTGGAGGGGCTCGGGAGCTTTCTTT. It encodes CAWSPWRGSGAFF.

This chain links TRBV5-1 with TRBJ2-3, with 14 bases matching TRBD2. Germline CDR1 and CDR2: SGHRS and YFSETQ. The CDR3 is 18 amino acids. V shed 4 bases and J 6 bases; nucleotides not matched to a gene: 13. Here the CDR3 DNA reads TGCGCCAGCAGCGGAGGTCTGGGACTAGCGGGAGTATGGGATACGCAGTATTTT. It codes for CASSGGLGLAGVWDTQYF.

V usage is TRBV12-5 and J usage is TRBJ2-2; 14 bases map to TRBD2. The J segment lost 3 bases and the V segment lost 0 bases, leaving 9 bases of the junction unmatched. The CDR3 covers 20 residues. The germline V gene has CDR1 LGHNT and CDR2 FRNRAP. The CDR3: CASGLVFGTSGRGDTGELFF. The CDR3 coding sequence is TGTGCTAGTGGTTTGGTATTCGGGACTAGCGGGAGAGGGGACACCGGGGAGCTGTTTTTT.

This clone has only a few counts. The chain has TRBV14 and TRBJ2-7; TRBD2 aligns across 12 bases. The CDR3 covers 20 residues. Germline V gene sequence: CDR1 SGHDN, CDR2 FVKESK. V shed 2 bases and J 5 bases; nucleotides not matched to a gene: 19. The CDR3 nucleotides read TGTGCCAGCAGCCAATCTTCCGCGGTAGCGACTAGCGGGAGTCTCCACGAGCAGTACTTC. Protein sequence: CASSQSSAVATSGSLHEQYF.

V and J are TRBV18 and TRBJ1-1; weak D call: TRBD1 (6 bases). The CDR3 is 13 amino acids. V dropped 2 bases and J dropped 2 bases, with 6 bases sitting between them. Per germline, CDR1 KGHSH and CDR2 LQKENI. The CDR3 region is CASSPGTNTEAFF. The CDR3 nucleotides read TGTGCCAGCTCACCAGGGACAAACACTGAAGCTTTCTTT.

The chain carries TRBV28 and TRBJ1-5, with 7 bases identical to TRBD1. Trimming took 3 bases from V and 2 from J; bases not matched to a gene: 7. CDR1 MDHEN and CDR2 SYDVKM come from the germline V gene. CDR3 length: 16 residues. The CDR3 sequence: CASSLFTGEGNQPQHF. The DNA of the CDR3 is TGTGCCAGCAGTTTGTTCACAGGGGAAGGCAATCAGCCCCAGCATTTT.

The rearrangement links TRBV19 to TRBJ1-2; D ambiguous. The V gene's germline CDR1 is LNHDA and CDR2 SQIVND (reference sequence). The CDR3 contains 13 residues. Trimming took 2 bases from V and 3 from J, leaving 7 bases between them. In nucleotides, the CDR3 is TGTGCCAGTAGTATATCCCCTGACTATGGCTACACCTTC. Protein sequence: CASSISPDYGYTF.

The chain carries TRBV6-2 or TRBV6-3 and TRBJ1-5; TRBD1 might be the D (5 bases). This CDR3 has 16 amino acids. Deletions cut 4 bases from V and 1 base from J, with 14 bases between. The germline V gene encodes CDR1 MNHEY and CDR2 SVGEGT. The CDR3 here is CASSSPLDRSNQPQHF. Written as DNA, the CDR3 is TGTGCCAGCAGTTCACCGTTAGACAGAAGCAATCAGCCCCAGCATTTT.

The chain recombines TRBV5-6 with TRBJ1-5; 8 positions match TRBD1. The CDR3 totals 13 residues. Trimming cost V 3 bases and J 14 bases; bases outside gene matches: 10. The germline gives CDR1 SGHDT, CDR2 YYEEEE. The CDR3 region is CASSSQGAGVEHF. CDR3 DNA sequence: TGTGCCAGCAGCTCGCAGGGGGCCGGGGTTGAGCATTTT.

J is TRBJ2-7 and V is TRBV5-1; 8 bases match TRBD2. The V gene end was trimmed by 0 bases and the J gene end by 4 bases; junction bases not matched to a gene: 12. The CDR3 has 17 amino acids. Germline V CDR1 and CDR2: SGHRS, YFSETQ. In DNA, the CDR3 is TGCGCCAGCAGCTTGGGGGCGAGGGCTAGCGGGCGATACGAGCAGTACTTC. Translated, it gives CASSLGARASGRYEQYF.

The chain has TRBV7-2 and TRBJ2-1; 7 bases agree with TRBD2. V lost 4 bases and J lost 0; bases outside the gene matches: 6. The CDR3 totals 16 residues. Germline V gene sequence: CDR1 SGHTA, CDR2 FQGNSA. CDR3: CASSSGGGGSYNEQFF. The CDR3 coding sequence is TGTGCCAGCAGCTCAGGTGGCGGGGGCTCCTACAATGAGCAGTTCTTC.

The chain combines TRBV18 with TRBJ2-1, with a tentative D call TRBD1 (6 bases). Trimming left V 4 bases short and J 6 bases short, with 13 bases between. This CDR3 region has 14 residues. Germline V gives CDR1 KGHSH, CDR2 LQKENI. CDR3: CASSLQQGSNEQFF. For the CDR3, the DNA is TGTGCCAGCTCACTCCAACAGGGAAGCAATGAGCAGTTCTTC.

In this sample, this clone turned up a few times. V gene TRBV28 combines with J gene TRBJ1-5, with D uncertain. V was pared by 7 bases and J by 2 bases, with 15 bases between. The CDR3 contains 15 residues. Germline V CDR1 and CDR2: MDHEN, SYDVKM. The CDR3 region has the DNA TGTGCCAGCACCGCAGAGGGATTCGGCAATCAGCCCCAGCATTTT. Amino acids: CASTAEGFGNQPQHF. Full variable domain (missing parts from reference TRBV28 and TRBJ1-5): DVKVTQSSRYLVKRTGEKVFLECVQDMDHENMFWYRQDPGLGLRLIYFSYDVKMKEKGDIPEGYSVSREKKERFSLILESASTNQTSMYLCASTAEGFGNQPQHFGDGTRLSIL.

This chain joins TRBV2 and TRBJ2-5, with D unresolved. V shed 5 bases and J shed 0 bases, with 10 bases lying between them. The CDR3 covers 14 residues. CDR1 is SNHLY, CDR2 FYNNEI, per germline. The CDR3: CASSPPVHQETQYF. In nucleotides, the CDR3 is TGTGCCAGCAGTCCTCCGGTCCACCAAGAGACCCAGTACTTC.

V gene TRBV19 combines with J gene TRBJ1-5; D remains unclear. CDR1 is LNHDA and CDR2 is SQIVND in the germline V gene (reference sequence). Trimming pared 7 bases from V and 1 base from J, leaving 5 bases between. The CDR3 is made up of 12 amino acids. The CDR3 DNA reads as TGTGCCAGTAAGCCCAGCAATCAGCCCCAGCATTTT. The encoded protein is CASKPSNQPQHF.

Only one count was recorded for this clone. CDR3 DNA: TGTGCCAGCTCCCGAAATCCCGTGACAGGGGTAGAAGATACGCAGTATTTT. Translation: CASSRNPVTGVEDTQYF. The chain links TRBV18 to TRBJ2-3; 8 nucleotides line up with TRBD1. CDR1 is KGHSH and CDR2 is LQKENI in the germline V gene. This CDR3 has 17 amino acids. The ends lost 6 bases at V and 5 bases at J; junction bases unmatched: 16.

This rearrangement joins TRBV23-1 to TRBJ1-5; 11 nucleotides agree with TRBD1. TRBV23-1 is recorded as an ORF, its role being uncertain. The CDR3 loop spans 18 amino acids. J gave up 5 bases and V 4 bases, and 13 bases lay outside the gene matches. The CDR3 bases are TGCGCCAGCAGTCTGGTGAACTCGGACAGGGGGCCCGATCAGCCCCAGCATTTT. Translation: CASSLVNSDRGPDQPQHF.

The J gene is TRBJ1-6, the V gene TRBV13; D gene unclear. The CDR3 is made up of 17 amino acids. Germline-derived CDR1 and CDR2 are PRHDT and FYEKMQ (reference sequence). Trimming removed 4 bases at V and 2 bases at J, with 15 bases between. This chain's CDR3 is CASSSSLKAAYNSPLHF. CDR3 nucleotides: TGTGCCAGCAGCTCCAGTCTCAAGGCGGCCTATAATTCACCCCTCCACTTT.

V and J are TRBV5-1 and TRBJ1-3, with D perhaps matching TRBD1 (5 bases). This CDR3 has 13 amino acids. V lost 4 bases and J lost 10, with 15 bases in between. CDR1 is SGHRS and CDR2 is YFSETQ in the germline V gene. In DNA form, the CDR3 reads TGCGCCAGCAGCGAATACACGGGGGGAACCATATATTTT. Protein product: CASSEYTGGTIYF.

CDR3 sequence: CACRDRGGYGYTF. The DNA for the CDR3 is TGTGCCTGCCGGGACAGGGGAGGCTATGGCTACACCTTC. The chain links TRBV19 to TRBJ1-2; 10 bases match TRBD1. The junction had 7 bases not matched to a gene; V was cut back by 11 bases and J by 4 bases. Germline V lookup: CDR1 LNHDA, CDR2 SQIVND (reference sequence). The CDR3 extends over 13 amino acids.

This clone came up a few times. V and J are TRBV30 and TRBJ1-4; possible D gene TRBD1, 5 bases. The V gene lost 3 bases and the J gene lost 4 bases, with 12 bases spanning the gap. There are 14 residues in the CDR3. Germline CDR1 GTSNPN, CDR2 SVGIG (reference sequence). The CDR3 coding sequence is TGTGCCTGGAGCCGCCGGGGGATTAATGAAAAACTGTTTTTT. Its protein product is CAWSRRGINEKLFF.

The V call is TRBV14, the J call TRBJ1-1; 9 bases are shared with TRBD1. This CDR3 has 14 amino acids. Trimming took 4 bases from V and 3 from J; bases not matched to a gene: 3. From germline, CDR1 is SGHDN and CDR2 FVKESK. The CDR3 region has the DNA TGTGCCAGCAGCCGCCGACAGGGGGACACTGAAGCTTTCTTT. Translating it yields CASSRRQGDTEAFF.

This rearrangement joins TRBV5-4 to TRBJ2-3, with TRBD2 matching over 12 bases. The CDR3 has 16 residues. V lost 0 bases, J lost 3 bases, and 2 bases stayed unmatched. Germline CDR1 and CDR2: SGHNT and YYREEE (reference sequence). CDR3 nucleotides: TGTGCCAGCAGCTTGGGACTAGCGGGAGCAACAGATACGCAGTATTTT. This encodes CASSLGLAGATDTQYF.

This clone was seen just once. This chain joins TRBV27 and TRBJ2-1; tentatively, D is TRBD1 (5 bases). The V end was cut by 4 bases, the J end by 4 bases, with 14 bases between. The CDR3 runs to 15 residues. CDR1 MNHEY and CDR2 SMNVEV come from the germline V gene (reference sequence). The chain's CDR3 is CASSYQGFRYNEQFF. The CDR3 DNA sequence: TGTGCCAGCAGTTACCAGGGATTTAGGTACAATGAGCAGTTCTTC.

The rearrangement joins TRBV4-3 to TRBJ1-2; D gene unclear. Germline assignment: CDR1 LGHNA and CDR2 YSLEER. CDR3 size: 14 residues. Trimming cost V 0 bases and J 7 bases, with 12 bases left between them. The CDR3 DNA reads TGCGCCAGCAGCCAAGACCCCAGAACAACTGGCTACACCTTC. Protein product: CASSQDPRTTGYTF.